This is a list of T cell receptor beta chains from one sample in a study of beta chain features in type 1 diabetes. Sequencing was performed with immunoSEQ multiplex PCR; in TCRdb, only in-frame clones are kept and a portion is missing. Of about 320,000 clones in the sample, around 15% are singletons; the top ten hold roughly 7%. Sequencing used central memory CD4+ T cells from blood. Receptors were obtained from a man under 40 in good health. Each CDR3 is given with its conserved first and last residue. D genes are given only for firm matches. Size tells how often a clone was seen (once, few, many) or the class of an expanded clone, and some rows leave it out.

J gene	D gene	V gene	clone size	CDR3 protein	CDR3 DNA
TRBJ2-5	TRBD2	TRBV28	-	CASSLGGAGMRETQYF	TGTGCCAGCAGCCTGGGGGGAGCGGGAATGCGAGAGACCCAGTACTTC
TRBJ2-5	-	TRBV18	few	CASSPRTAKQETQYF	TGTGCCAGCTCACCACGGACAGCAAAACAAGAGACCCAGTACTTC
TRBJ1-2	-	TRBV4-3	-	CASSQVRWRGSYGYTF	TGCGCCAGCAGCCAAGTACGTTGGCGGGGAAGCTATGGCTACACCTTC
TRBJ2-1	TRBD2	TRBV7-2	many	CASTRGLAGNNEQFF	TGTGCCAGCACAAGGGGACTAGCGGGAAACAATGAGCAGTTCTTC
TRBJ1-1	-	TRBV7-8	few	CASSLAEGEAFF	TGTGCCAGCAGCTTAGCTGAAGGGGAAGCTTTCTTT
TRBJ2-1	TRBD1	TRBV18	few	CASSPRQGAYNEQFF	TGTGCCAGCTCACCGAGGCAGGGGGCCTACAATGAGCAGTTCTTC
TRBJ2-1	TRBD2	TRBV6-5	-	CASSYDGRKNEQFF	TGTGCCAGCAGTTACGACGGGAGGAAGAATGAGCAGTTCTTC
TRBJ1-2	-	TRBV6-6	-	CASSYSKLRGGYTF	TGTGCCAGCAGTTACTCGAAACTCAGGGGTGGCTACACCTTC
TRBJ2-5	-	TRBV23-1	few	CASSHLRKETQYF	TGCGCCAGCAGTCATCTCAGGAAAGAGACCCAGTACTTC
TRBJ2-5	-	TRBV29-1	-	CSVGVGLEETQYF	TGCAGCGTTGGGGTGGGACTGGAAGAGACCCAGTACTTC
TRBJ1-1	-	TRBV7-9	-	CASSPQANTEAFF	TGTGCCAGCAGTCCTCAGGCGAACACTGAAGCTTTCTTT